Included here is one TCR beta chain sequence, with context. Its specificity is unknown. Per the germline V gene, CDR1 is MNHNY and CDR2 is SVGAGI (reference sequence). The CDR3 runs to 13 residues. A 5'RACE template switching approach incorporating UMIs was used to make TCR beta cDNA. TCRdb re-called the 5' RACE reads; one entry per CDR3 protein, DNA not given. Its table lists about 170,000 distinct CDR3 sequences. This entry comes from a study of T cells expressing NK-cell markers. About the study: According to the study, TCR beta repertoires originated from sorted CD3+CD56+NKG2C+, CD3+CD56+NKG2C- and CD3+CD56-NKG2C+ T cells. Overall study results and limits: Dominant NKG2C+ clonotypes accounted for about 1.0-7.0% of CD8+ T cells in more than five donors. Leadership of the CD3+CD56-NKG2C+ fraction also belonged to these clonotypes in several donors.

The source is a man aged 18 to 69 in good health. Sequenced: blood T cells: a sorted CD56 or NKG2C T cell subset, CD4+ or CD8+ T cells, or bulk PBMC T cells (not recorded which). V is TRBV6-6 and J is TRBJ2-5. The CDR3 protein is CASSYSEVETQYF.